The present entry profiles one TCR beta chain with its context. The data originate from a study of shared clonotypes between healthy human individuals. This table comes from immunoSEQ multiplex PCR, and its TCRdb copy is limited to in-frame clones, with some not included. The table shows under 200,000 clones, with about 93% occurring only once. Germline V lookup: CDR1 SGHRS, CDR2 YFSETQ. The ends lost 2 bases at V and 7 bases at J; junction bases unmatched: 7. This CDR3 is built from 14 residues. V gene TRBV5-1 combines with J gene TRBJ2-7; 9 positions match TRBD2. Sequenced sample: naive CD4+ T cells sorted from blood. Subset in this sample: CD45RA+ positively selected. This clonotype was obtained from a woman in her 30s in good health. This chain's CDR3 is CASSLGSGSGEQYF. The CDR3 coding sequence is TGCGCCAGCAGCTTAGGTAGCGGGAGTGGAGAGCAGTACTTC. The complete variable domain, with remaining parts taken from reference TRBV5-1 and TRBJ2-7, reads KAGVTQTPRYLIKTRGQQVTLSCSPISGHRSVSWYQQTPGQGLQFLFEYFSETQRNKGNFPGRFSGRQFSNSRSEMNVSTLELGDSALYLCASSLGSGSGEQYFGPGTRLTVT.